This T cell receptor beta chain was captured in a study of glioma-infiltrating T cells after dendritic cell vaccination. As for the study in general: Patients received three intradermal dendritic cell vaccine injections at biweekly intervals.

The PCR used 60 V beta and 13 J beta primers. The protocol was immunoSEQ multiplex PCR, while the TCRdb copy is restricted to in-frame clones and leaves out a portion. The table lists fewer than 85,000 clones, about 90% of them singletons. This clone has just one count. Trimming took off 0 bases at V and 5 bases at J, with 8 bases between the two ends. CDR3 length: 14 amino acids. Germline lookup yields CDR1 MNHEY and CDR2 SVGAGI. Sequencing was performed on blood, taken before dendritic cell vaccination. The clonotype was recovered from a human donor with glioblastoma. The chain joins TRBV6-5 to TRBJ2-4; D may be TRBD1 (6 bases). For the CDR3, the DNA is TGTGCCAGCAGTTACTCGGACAGTCAAAACATTCAGTACTTC. The encoded protein is CASSYSDSQNIQYF.